These T cell receptor gamma chains were read from a single sample in a study of Vδ1+ human thymocytes. TCRdb reran clone calling via CATT on the multiplex PCR reads. The sample holds about 36,000 gamma-chain clones; around 20% are singletons and the top ten take about 2%. The sample comprised Vdelta1+ gamma-delta thymocytes from the thymus. Receptor source: a girl under three years old who had congenital heart surgery. CDR3s include the opening cysteine and the closing phenylalanine or tryptophan. Clone size is not always given. Where it is, it says once, few, many or a class for expanded clones.

TRGJ1/TRGJ2,few,TRGV9,13,CALWEVRGYKKLF,TGTGCCTTGTGGGAGGTGCGGGGATATAAGAAACTCTTT
TRGJ1/TRGJ2,few,TRGV2,14,CATWDGPIGYKKLF,TGTGCCACCTGGGACGGGCCTATCGGTTATAAGAAACTCTTT
TRGJ1/TRGJ2,few,TRGV8,12,CATWSLYYKKLF,TGTGCCACCTGGTCACTTTATTATAAGAAACTCTTT
TRGJ1/TRGJ2,many,TRGV2,14,CATWDGPGYYKKLF,TGTGCCACCTGGGACGGGCCGGGATATTATAAGAAACTCTTT
TRGJ1/TRGJ2,few,TRGV8,13,CATWDLHYYKKLF,TGTGCCACCTGGGACCTGCACTATTATAAGAAACTCTTT
TRGJ1/TRGJ2,few,TRGV8,10,CATWGPEKLF,TGTGCCACCTGGGGACCGGAGAAACTCTTT
TRGJ1/TRGJ2,NA,TRGV4,11,CATWDGLKKLF,TGTGCCACCTGGGATGGCCTTAAGAAACTCTTT
TRGJ1/TRGJ2,NA,TRGV2,10,CATWDEEKLF,TGTGCCACCTGGGACGAGGAGAAACTCTTT
TRGJ1/TRGJ2,NA,TRGV9,13,CALWELHYYKKLF,TGTGCCTTGTGGGAATTACATTATTATAAGAAACTCTTT
TRGJP1,NA,TRGV4,11,CATWPLVSKIF,TGTGCCACCTGGCCGTTGGTTAGCAAGATATTT
TRGJ1/TRGJ2,NA,TRGV4,9,CATWGGALF,TGTGCCACCTGGGGGGGGGCACTCTTT
TRGJ1/TRGJ2,NA,TRGV3,14,CATWDRGIYYKKLF,TGTGCCACTTGGGACAGGGGGATTTATTATAAGAAACTCTTT
TRGJ1/TRGJ2,NA,TRGV4,10,CATWDVEKLF,TGTGCCACCTGGGACGTGGAGAAACTCTTT
TRGJ1/TRGJ2,few,TRGV9,13,CALWETLYYKKLF,TGTGCCTTGTGGGAGACGCTTTATTATAAGAAACTCTTT
TRGJ1/TRGJ2,NA,TRGV2,11,CATWDGHEKLF,TGTGCCACCTGGGACGGGCACGAGAAACTCTTT
TRGJ1/TRGJ2,NA,TRGV2,12,CATWDGHPKKLF,TGTGCCACCTGGGACGGGCACCCCAAGAAACTCTTT
TRGJ1/TRGJ2,few,TRGV5,13,CATWDRQPDKKLF,TGTGCCACCTGGGACAGGCAACCAGATAAGAAACTCTTT
TRGJ1/TRGJ2,few,TRGV4,15,CATWEARNFPREKLF,TGTGCCACCTGGGAAGCAAGGAATTTTCCTAGAGAGAAACTCTTT
TRGJ1/TRGJ2,NA,TRGV9,12,CALWEVGFQELF,TGTGCCTTGTGGGAGGTCGGGTTTCAGGAACTCTTT
TRGJ1/TRGJ2,NA,TRGV2,14,CATWDGRASYKKLF,TGTGCCACCTGGGACGGGCGAGCAAGTTATAAGAAACTCTTT
TRGJ1/TRGJ2,NA,TRGV3,15,CATWDRYGIYYKKLF,TGTGCCACCTGGGACAGGTATGGAATTTATTATAAGAAACTCTTT
TRGJ1/TRGJ2,NA,TRGV3,14,CATWDTPADYKKLF,TGTGCCACCTGGGACACCCCGGCGGATTATAAGAAACTCTTT
TRGJ1/TRGJ2,few,TRGV3,14,CATWDRPNGYKKLF,TGTGCCACCTGGGACAGGCCCAATGGATATAAGAAACTCTTT
TRGJ1/TRGJ2,NA,TRGV4,15,CATWDLRRFFPKKLF,TGTGCCACCTGGGACCTACGCAGGTTTTTCCCGAAGAAACTCTTT
TRGJ1/TRGJ2,few,TRGV9,11,CALWEFHKKLF,TGTGCCTTGTGGGAGTTCCATAAGAAACTCTTT
TRGJ1/TRGJ2,few,TRGV3,14,CATWDKGRYYKKLF,TGTGCCACCTGGGATAAAGGGCGTTATTATAAGAAACTCTTT
TRGJ1/TRGJ2,NA,TRGV9,14,CALWEDIADYKKLF,TGTGCCTTGTGGGAGGACATTGCTGATTATAAGAAACTCTTT
TRGJ1/TRGJ2,NA,TRGV9,11,CALWGAYKKLF,TGTGCCTTGTGGGGGGCGTATAAGAAACTCTTT
TRGJ1/TRGJ2,NA,TRGV9,12,CALWEATGKKLF,TGTGCCTTGTGGGAGGCGACCGGGAAGAAACTCTTT
TRGJ1/TRGJ2,few,TRGV3,11,CATWAQDKKLF,TGTGCCACCTGGGCCCAGGATAAGAAACTCTTT
TRGJ1/TRGJ2,medium-sized,TRGV4,12,CATWDGPYKKLF,TGTGCCACCTGGGATGGGCCTTATAAGAAACTCTTT
TRGJ1/TRGJ2,NA,TRGV2,14,CATWDGRRYYKKLF,TGTGCCACCTGGGACGGGCGGAGATATTATAAGAAACTCTTT
TRGJ1/TRGJ2,few,TRGV2,13,CATWDGRGYKKLF,TGTGCCACCTGGGACGGGCGCGGATATAAGAAACTCTTT
TRGJ1/TRGJ2,few,TRGV2,14,CATWDSEAPWKKLF,TGTGCCACCTGGGACTCAGAAGCCCCCTGGAAGAAACTCTTT
TRGJ1/TRGJ2,NA,TRGV8,15,CATWDSQTYYYKKLF,TGTGCCACCTGGGATTCGCAAACCTATTATTATAAGAAACTCTTT
TRGJ1/TRGJ2,NA,TRGV2,16,CATWDGFLTNYYKKLF,TGTGCCACCTGGGACGGATTTCTGACGAATTATTATAAGAAACTCTTT
TRGJ1/TRGJ2,NA,TRGV3,14,CATWDRRPREEKLF,TGTGCCACCTGGGACAGGCGGCCTCGAGAAGAGAAACTCTTT
TRGJ1/TRGJ2,NA,TRGV8,14,CATWDRRGDYKKLF,TGTGCCACCTGGGATAGGCGGGGGGATTATAAGAAACTCTTT
TRGJ1/TRGJ2,NA,TRGV9,15,CALWEVQGFGYKKLF,TGTGCCTTGTGGGAGGTGCAAGGTTTCGGATATAAGAAACTCTTT
TRGJ1/TRGJ2,few,TRGV8,15,CATWDNPPIYYKKLF,TGTGCCACCTGGGATAATCCCCCGATCTATTATAAGAAACTCTTT
TRGJ1/TRGJ2,NA,TRGV4,12,CATWDRHYKKLF,TGTGCCACCTGGGACCGCCATTATAAGAAACTCTTT
TRGJP1,NA,TRGV2,14,CATWDVRTGWFKIF,TGTGCCACCTGGGACGTGCGCACTGGTTGGTTCAAGATATTT
TRGJ1/TRGJ2,NA,TRGV3,14,CATWDSTPDYKKLF,TGTGCCACCTGGGACAGCACTCCGGATTATAAGAAACTCTTT
TRGJ1/TRGJ2,NA,TRGV9,16,CALWEVHIANYYKKLF,TGTGCCTTGTGGGAGGTGCACATCGCGAATTATTATAAGAAACTCTTT
TRGJ1/TRGJ2,NA,TRGV3,15,CATWDRRKDYYKKLF,TGTGCCACCTGGGACAGGCGGAAGGATTATTATAAGAAACTCTTT
TRGJ1/TRGJ2,few,TRGV4,12,CATWGNGYKKLF,TGTGCCACCTGGGGGAATGGCTATAAGAAACTCTTT
TRGJ1/TRGJ2,few,TRGV8,15,CATWELSPHYYKKLF,TGTGCCACCTGGGAGTTAAGCCCCCATTATTATAAGAAACTCTTT
TRGJ1/TRGJ2,NA,TRGV2,15,CATWDGYPRAYKKLF,TGTGCCACCTGGGACGGGTACCCCCGTGCTTATAAGAAACTCTTT
TRGJ1/TRGJ2,few,TRGV4,11,CATWDEVKKLF,TGTGCCACCTGGGATGAGGTTAAGAAACTCTTT
TRGJP2,NA,TRGV4,15,CATWDGPRSDWIKTF,TGTGCCACCTGGGACGGGCCGCGGAGTGATTGGATCAAGACGTTT
TRGJ1/TRGJ2,NA,TRGV4,15,CATWDGRRNYYKKLF,TGTGCCACCTGGGATGGCCGGAGGAATTATTATAAGAAACTCTTT
TRGJ1/TRGJ2,few,TRGV3,15,CATWDRLGLDYKKLF,TGTGCCACCTGGGACAGGCTAGGTTTAGATTATAAGAAACTCTTT